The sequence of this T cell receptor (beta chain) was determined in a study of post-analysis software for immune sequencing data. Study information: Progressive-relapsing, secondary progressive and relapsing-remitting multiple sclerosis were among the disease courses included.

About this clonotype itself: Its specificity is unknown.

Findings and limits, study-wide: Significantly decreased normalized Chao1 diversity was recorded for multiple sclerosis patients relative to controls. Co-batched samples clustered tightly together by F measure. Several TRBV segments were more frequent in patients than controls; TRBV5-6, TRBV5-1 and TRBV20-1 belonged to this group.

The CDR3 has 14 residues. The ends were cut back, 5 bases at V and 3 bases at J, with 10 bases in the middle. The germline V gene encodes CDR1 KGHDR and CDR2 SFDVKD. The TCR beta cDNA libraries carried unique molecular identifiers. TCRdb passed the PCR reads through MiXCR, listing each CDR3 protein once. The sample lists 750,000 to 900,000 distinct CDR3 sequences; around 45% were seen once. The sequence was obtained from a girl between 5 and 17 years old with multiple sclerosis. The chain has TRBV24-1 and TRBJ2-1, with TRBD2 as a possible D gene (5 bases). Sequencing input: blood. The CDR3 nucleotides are TGTGCCACCAGTGCCTACGGGGACTACAATGAGCAGTTCTTC. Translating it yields CATSAYGDYNEQFF.